This T cell receptor beta chain appears in the sequencing data of a study of shared clonotypes between healthy human individuals. In germline, CDR1 is SNHLY, CDR2 FYNNEI. V trimming: 7 bases; J trimming: 2 bases; junction bases outside the gene matches: 7. The CDR3 runs to 14 residues. In the authors' methods: Filtering differed for immunoSEQ, which gave only junction sequences without quality scores. Clones were read by immunoSEQ multiplex PCR, and TCRdb kept only the in-frame ones, dropping some. V and J calls and clone size are as listed in that table; D and trimming were resolved from the DNA. The sample shows 2.3 million or so clones, about 92% of them seen only once. This clone has only one observation.

The chain uses TRBV2 and TRBJ2-7, with TRBD1 matching 8 bases. What was sequenced was naive CD4+ T cells from PBMCs. The sample's subset: CD45RA+ positively selected. The source is a man younger than 30 in good health. Some clones in this sample may be carry-over from other donors' samples. Here the CDR3 reads CASNLDRATYEQYF. The CDR3 DNA reads as TGTGCCAGCAACCTGGACAGGGCCACCTACGAGCAGTACTTC.